This is a list of T cell receptor beta chains from one sample in a study of blood T cells in healthy people across ages. TCRdb independently ran MiXCR on the 5' RACE reads; one entry per CDR3 protein. Among hundreds of thousands of distinct CDR3 sequences listed, 62% were seen once. The sequenced material came from blood. The receptors were sampled from a man in his thirties or forties in good health. Both conserved end residues are part of each CDR3. D genes are given only for firm matches. Some rows mark clone size as missing; the rest say once, few, many or name a class of expanded clone.

D gene	clone size	V gene	CDR3 length	J gene	CDR3 protein	CDR3 DNA
TRBD2	NA	TRBV7-9	16	TRBJ2-7	CASSLALGRVSSEQYF	TGTGCCAGCAGCTTAGCATTGGGGAGGGTGTCCTCCGAGCAGTACTTC
TRBD1	NA	TRBV20-1	13	TRBJ2-7	CSALGQGLYEQYF	TGCAGTGCGCTCGGACAGGGCCTCTACGAGCAGTACTTC
TRBD2	few	TRBV12-3/TRBV12-4	16	TRBJ2-5	CASSSRLAGFQETQYF	TGTGCCAGCAGTTCACGACTAGCGGGGTTCCAAGAGACCCAGTACTTC
NA	few	TRBV7-2	15	TRBJ2-1	CASSSGHPSYNEQFF	TGTGCCAGCAGCTCCGGACACCCCTCCTACAATGAGCAGTTCTTC
TRBD2	NA	TRBV15	16	TRBJ2-1	CATSRDPAGAQETQFF	TGTGCCACCAGCAGAGATCCAGCGGGGGCACAAGAGACCCAGTTCTTC
TRBD1	many	TRBV29-1	13	TRBJ1-2	CSVPWTGDRGYTF	TGCAGCGTTCCATGGACAGGGGATCGGGGCTACACCTTC
NA	NA	TRBV28	14	TRBJ2-7	CASSNLGGSYEQYF	TGTGCCAGCAGTAACCTAGGGGGCTCCTACGAGCAGTACTTC
NA	NA	TRBV29-1	12	TRBJ1-1	CSVIQGITEAFF	TGCAGCGTTATACAGGGAATCACTGAAGCTTTCTTT
TRBD1	few	TRBV6-2/TRBV6-3	15	TRBJ2-7	CASSYTRGNSYEQYF	TGTGCCAGCAGTTACACCAGGGGGAACTCCTACGAGCAGTACTTC
NA	few	TRBV5-1	15	TRBJ2-7	CASSFIGTVEYEQYF	TGCGCCAGCAGCTTTATTGGGACCGTGGAATACGAGCAGTACTTC
TRBD1	NA	TRBV25-1	14	TRBJ2-3	CASSSQGVTDTQYF	TGTGCCAGCAGTTCACAGGGGGTCACAGATACGCAGTATTTT
NA	many	TRBV29-1	13	TRBJ2-5	CSVGGVRMATQYF	TGCAGCGTTGGGGGCGTCCGGATGGCGACCCAGTACTTC
NA	once	TRBV28	15	TRBJ1-2	CASSLSRINSYGYTF	TGTGCCAGCAGTTTATCCCGGATAAACAGCTATGGCTACACCTTC
NA	few	TRBV9	14	TRBJ2-1	CASSGVGSYNEQFF	TGTGCCAGCAGCGGGGTGGGGTCCTACAATGAGCAGTTCTTC
NA	NA	TRBV7-3	15	TRBJ2-3	CASSPRGAGTDTQYF	TGTGCCAGCAGCCCTCGTGGGGCCGGCACAGATACGCAGTATTTT
NA	NA	TRBV6-5	13	TRBJ2-1	CASKGGLGQSKFF	TGTGCCAGCAAAGGGGGATTAGGACAGTCTAAGTTCTTC
NA	NA	TRBV20-1	13	TRBJ2-7	CSAKTDRAYEQYF	TGCAGCGCTAAAACCGACAGAGCCTACGAGCAGTACTTC
NA	NA	TRBV12-3/TRBV12-4	15	TRBJ2-1	CASSRFVRDNNEQFF	TGTGCCAGCAGTCGCTTCGTCCGGGACAACAATGAGCAGTTCTTC
TRBD2	few	TRBV30	15	TRBJ2-1	CAWGGLAGRRNEQFF	TGTGCCTGGGGGGGACTAGCGGGGCGTCGTAATGAGCAGTTCTTC
NA	NA	TRBV28	16	TRBJ2-1	CASSLADSEGYNEQFF	TGTGCCAGCAGTTTGGCGGACTCTGAGGGCTACAATGAGCAGTTCTTC
NA	NA	TRBV7-2	15	TRBJ1-5	CASSKDGTSNQPQHF	TGTGCCAGCAGCAAGGACGGAACTAGCAATCAGCCCCAGCATTTT